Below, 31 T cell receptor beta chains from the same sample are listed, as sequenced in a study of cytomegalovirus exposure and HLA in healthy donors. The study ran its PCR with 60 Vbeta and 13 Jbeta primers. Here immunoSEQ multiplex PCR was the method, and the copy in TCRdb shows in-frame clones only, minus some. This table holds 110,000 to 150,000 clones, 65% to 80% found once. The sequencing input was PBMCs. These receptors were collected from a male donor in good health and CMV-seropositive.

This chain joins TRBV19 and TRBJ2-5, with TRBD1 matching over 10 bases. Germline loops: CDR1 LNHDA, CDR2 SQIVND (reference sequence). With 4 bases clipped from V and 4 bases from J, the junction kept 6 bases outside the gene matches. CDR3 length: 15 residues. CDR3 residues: CASSKDRGDGETQYF. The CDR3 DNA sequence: TGTGCCAGTAGTAAGGACAGGGGGGATGGAGAGACCCAGTACTTC.

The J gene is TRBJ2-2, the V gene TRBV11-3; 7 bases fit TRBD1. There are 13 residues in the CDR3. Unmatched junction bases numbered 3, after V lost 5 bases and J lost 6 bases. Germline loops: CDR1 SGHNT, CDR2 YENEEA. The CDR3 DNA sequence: TGTGCCAGCAGCCGAGGGACAGCCGGGGAGCTGTTTTTT. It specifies CASSRGTAGELFF.

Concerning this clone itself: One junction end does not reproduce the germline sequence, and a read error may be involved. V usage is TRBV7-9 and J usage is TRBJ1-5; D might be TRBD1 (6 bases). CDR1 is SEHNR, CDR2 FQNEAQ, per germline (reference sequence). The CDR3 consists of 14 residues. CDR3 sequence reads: CSSSLGGGYQPQHF. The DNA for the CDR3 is TGTTCCAGCAGCTTAGGGGGGGGGTATCAGCCCCAGCATTTT.

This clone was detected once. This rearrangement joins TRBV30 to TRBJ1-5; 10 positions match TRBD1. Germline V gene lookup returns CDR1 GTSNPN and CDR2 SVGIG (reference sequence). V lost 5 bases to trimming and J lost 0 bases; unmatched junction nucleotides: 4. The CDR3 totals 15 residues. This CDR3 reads CAWGDRGFSNQPQHF. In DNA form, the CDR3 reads TGTGCCTGGGGGGACAGGGGATTTAGCAATCAGCCCCAGCATTTT.

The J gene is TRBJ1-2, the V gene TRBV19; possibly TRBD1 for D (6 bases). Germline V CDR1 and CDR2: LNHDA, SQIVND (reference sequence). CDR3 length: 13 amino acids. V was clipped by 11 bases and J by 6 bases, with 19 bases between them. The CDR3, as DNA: TGTGCCTCCGCACAGGGCACATCACATGGCTACACCTTC. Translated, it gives CASAQGTSHGYTF.

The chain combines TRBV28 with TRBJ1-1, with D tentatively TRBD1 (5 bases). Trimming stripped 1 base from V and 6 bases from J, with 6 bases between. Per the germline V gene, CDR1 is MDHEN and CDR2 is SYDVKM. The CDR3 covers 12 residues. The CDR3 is CASSLSGSEAFF. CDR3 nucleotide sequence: TGTGCCAGCAGTTTATCAGGGTCTGAAGCTTTCTTT.

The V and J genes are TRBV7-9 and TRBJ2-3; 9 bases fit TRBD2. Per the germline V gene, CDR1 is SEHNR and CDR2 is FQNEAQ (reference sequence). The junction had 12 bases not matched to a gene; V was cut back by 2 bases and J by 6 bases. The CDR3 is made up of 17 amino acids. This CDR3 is CASSLNAGLAIRDTQYF. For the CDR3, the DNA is TGTGCCAGCAGCTTAAACGCTGGACTAGCGATTAGGGATACGCAGTATTTT.

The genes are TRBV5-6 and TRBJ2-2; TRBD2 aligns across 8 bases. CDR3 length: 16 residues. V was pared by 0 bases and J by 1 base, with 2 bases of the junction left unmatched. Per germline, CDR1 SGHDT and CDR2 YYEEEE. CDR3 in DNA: TGTGCCAGCAGCTTGGAGCTAGCGGGGAACACCGGGGAGCTGTTTTTT. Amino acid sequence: CASSLELAGNTGELFF.

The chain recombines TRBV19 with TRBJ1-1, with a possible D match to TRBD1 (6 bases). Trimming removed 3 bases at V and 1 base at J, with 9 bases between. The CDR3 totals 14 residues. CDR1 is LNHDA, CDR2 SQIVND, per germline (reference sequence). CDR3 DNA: TGTGCCAGTAGTATCGGACAGACGAACACTGAAGCTTTCTTT. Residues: CASSIGQTNTEAFF.

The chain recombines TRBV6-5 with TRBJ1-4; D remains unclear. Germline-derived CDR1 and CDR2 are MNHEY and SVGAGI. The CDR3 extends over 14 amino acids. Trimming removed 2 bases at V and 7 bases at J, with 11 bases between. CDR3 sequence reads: CASSYGRPIEKLFF. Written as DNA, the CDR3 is TGTGCCAGCAGTTACGGCCGCCCCATTGAAAAACTGTTTTTT.

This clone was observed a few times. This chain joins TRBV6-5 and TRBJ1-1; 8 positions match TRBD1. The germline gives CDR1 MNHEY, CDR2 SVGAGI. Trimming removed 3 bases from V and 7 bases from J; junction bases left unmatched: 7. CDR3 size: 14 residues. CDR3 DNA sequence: TGTGCCAGCAGTTATTCACAGGGGGATATTGAAGCTTTCTTT. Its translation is CASSYSQGDIEAFF.

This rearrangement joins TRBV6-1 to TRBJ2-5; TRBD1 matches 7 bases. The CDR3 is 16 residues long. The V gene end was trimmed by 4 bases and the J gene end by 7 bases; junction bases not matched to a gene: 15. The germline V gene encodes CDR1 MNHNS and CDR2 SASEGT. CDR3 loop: CASSALGGENLWTQYF. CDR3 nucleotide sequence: TGTGCCAGCAGTGCCCTAGGGGGCGAGAACCTATGGACCCAGTACTTC.

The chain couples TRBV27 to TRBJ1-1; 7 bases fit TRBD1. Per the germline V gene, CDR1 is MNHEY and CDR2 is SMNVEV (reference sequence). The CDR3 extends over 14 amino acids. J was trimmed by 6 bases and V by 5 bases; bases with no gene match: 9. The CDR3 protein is CASSRDRVASEAFF. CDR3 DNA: TGTGCCAGCAGTCGCGACAGGGTAGCCTCTGAAGCTTTCTTT.

Written as DNA, the CDR3 is TGTGCCACCAGCAGAGCAGGGGGGCTCTACGAGCAGTACTTC. Encoded protein: CATSRAGGLYEQYF. The chain couples TRBV15 to TRBJ2-7, with D possibly TRBD1 on 7 matching bases. Germline lookup yields CDR1 LNHNV and CDR2 YYDKDF (reference sequence). The germline V and J ends were trimmed by 1 base and 3 bases, with 10 bases remaining between them. The CDR3 has 14 residues.

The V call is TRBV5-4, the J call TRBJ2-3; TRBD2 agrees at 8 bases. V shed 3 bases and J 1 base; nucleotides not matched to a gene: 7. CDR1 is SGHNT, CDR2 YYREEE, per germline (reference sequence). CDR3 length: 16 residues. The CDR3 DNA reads TGTGCCAGCAGCTCCCCCAGGCGGGGGGGCACAGATACGCAGTATTTT. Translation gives CASSSPRRGGTDTQYF.

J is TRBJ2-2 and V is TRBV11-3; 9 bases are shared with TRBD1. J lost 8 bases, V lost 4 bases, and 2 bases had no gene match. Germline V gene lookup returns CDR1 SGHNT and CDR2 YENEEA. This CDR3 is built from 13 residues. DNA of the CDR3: TGTGCCAGCAGCTCACAGGGGGCTGGGGAGCTGTTTTTT. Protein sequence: CASSSQGAGELFF.

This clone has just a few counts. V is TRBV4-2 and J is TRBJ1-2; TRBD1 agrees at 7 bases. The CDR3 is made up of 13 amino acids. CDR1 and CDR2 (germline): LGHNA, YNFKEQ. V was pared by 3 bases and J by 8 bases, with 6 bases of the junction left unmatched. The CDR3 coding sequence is TGTGCCAGCAGCCATTCCCAGGGGGAGGGCTACACCTTC. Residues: CASSHSQGEGYTF.

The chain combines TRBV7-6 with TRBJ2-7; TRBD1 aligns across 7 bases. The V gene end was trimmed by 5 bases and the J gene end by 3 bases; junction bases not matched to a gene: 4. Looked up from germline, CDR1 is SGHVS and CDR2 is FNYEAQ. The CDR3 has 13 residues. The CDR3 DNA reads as TGTGCCAGCAGCCTAGGGACAGTCTACGAGCAGTACTTC. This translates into CASSLGTVYEQYF. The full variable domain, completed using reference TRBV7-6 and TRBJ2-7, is GAGVSQSPRYKVTKRGQDVALRCDPISGHVSLYWYRQALGQGPEFLTYFNYEAQQDKSGLPNDRFSAERPEGSISTLTIQRTEQRDSAMYRCASSLGTVYEQYFGPGTRLTVT.

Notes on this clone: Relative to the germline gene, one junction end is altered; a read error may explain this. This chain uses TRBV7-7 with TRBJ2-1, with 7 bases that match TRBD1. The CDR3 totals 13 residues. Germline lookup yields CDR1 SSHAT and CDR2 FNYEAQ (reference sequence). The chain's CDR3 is CASSLGGPDEQFF. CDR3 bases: TGTGCTAGCAGCTTAGGGGGCCCCGATGAGCAGTTCTTC. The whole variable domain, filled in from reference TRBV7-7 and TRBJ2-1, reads GAGVSQSPRYKVTKRGQDVTLRCDPISSHATLYWYQQALGQGPEFLTYFNYEAQPDKSGLPSDRFSAERPEGSISTLTIQRTEQRDSAMYRCASSLGGPDEQFFGPGTRLTVL.

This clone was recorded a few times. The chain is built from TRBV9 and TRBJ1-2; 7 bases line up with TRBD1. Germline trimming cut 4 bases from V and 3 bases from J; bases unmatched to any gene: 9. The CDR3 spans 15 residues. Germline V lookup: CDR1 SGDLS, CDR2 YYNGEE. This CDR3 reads CASSPRQGFDYGYTF. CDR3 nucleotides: TGTGCCAGCAGCCCTCGACAGGGTTTTGACTATGGCTACACCTTC.

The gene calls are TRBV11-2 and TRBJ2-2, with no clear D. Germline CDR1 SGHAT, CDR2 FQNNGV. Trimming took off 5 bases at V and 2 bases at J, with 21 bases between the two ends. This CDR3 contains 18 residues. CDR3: CASSQDVTDTVNTGELFF. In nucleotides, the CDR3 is TGTGCCAGCAGCCAAGACGTTACCGACACCGTTAACACCGGGGAGCTGTTTTTT.

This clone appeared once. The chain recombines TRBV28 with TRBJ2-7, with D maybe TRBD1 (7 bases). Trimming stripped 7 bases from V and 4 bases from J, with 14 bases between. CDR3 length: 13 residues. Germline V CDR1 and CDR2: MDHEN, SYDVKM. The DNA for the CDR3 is TGTGCCAGCACCGGAGGGGGCACATACGAGCAGTACTTC. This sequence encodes CASTGGGTYEQYF.

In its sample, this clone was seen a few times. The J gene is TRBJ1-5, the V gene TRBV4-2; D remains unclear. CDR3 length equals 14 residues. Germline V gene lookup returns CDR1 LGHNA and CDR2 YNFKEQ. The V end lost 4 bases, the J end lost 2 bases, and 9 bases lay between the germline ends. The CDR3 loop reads CASSREVGNQPQHF. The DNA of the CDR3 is TGTGCCAGCAGCCGGGAGGTGGGCAATCAGCCCCAGCATTTT.

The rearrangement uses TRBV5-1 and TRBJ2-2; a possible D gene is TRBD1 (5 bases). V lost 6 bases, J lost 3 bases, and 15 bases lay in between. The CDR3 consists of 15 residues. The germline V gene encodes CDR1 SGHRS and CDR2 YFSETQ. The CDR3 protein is CASTPDNQDTGELFF. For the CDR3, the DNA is TGCGCCAGCACCCCGGACAATCAAGACACCGGGGAGCTGTTTTTT.

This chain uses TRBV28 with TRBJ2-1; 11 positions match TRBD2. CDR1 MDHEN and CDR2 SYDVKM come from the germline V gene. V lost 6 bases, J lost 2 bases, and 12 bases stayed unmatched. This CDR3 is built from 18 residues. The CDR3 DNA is TGTGCCAGCAGGCGAGCCCTACTAGCGGGAGTGGCCTACAATGAGCAGTTCTTC. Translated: CASRRALLAGVAYNEQFF.

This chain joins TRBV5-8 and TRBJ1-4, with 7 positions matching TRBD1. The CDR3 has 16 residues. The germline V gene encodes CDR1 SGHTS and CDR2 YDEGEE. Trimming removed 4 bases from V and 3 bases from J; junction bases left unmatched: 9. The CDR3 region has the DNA TGTGCCAGCAGCGCGGGTCGACAGGGCTCTAATGAAAAACTGTTTTTT. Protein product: CASSAGRQGSNEKLFF.

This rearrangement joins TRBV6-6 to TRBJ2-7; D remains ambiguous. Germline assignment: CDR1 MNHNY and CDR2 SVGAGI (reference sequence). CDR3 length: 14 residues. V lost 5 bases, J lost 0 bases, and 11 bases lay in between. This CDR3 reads CASSTSSDSYEQYF. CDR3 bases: TGTGCCAGCAGTACCTCCTCAGACTCCTACGAGCAGTACTTC.

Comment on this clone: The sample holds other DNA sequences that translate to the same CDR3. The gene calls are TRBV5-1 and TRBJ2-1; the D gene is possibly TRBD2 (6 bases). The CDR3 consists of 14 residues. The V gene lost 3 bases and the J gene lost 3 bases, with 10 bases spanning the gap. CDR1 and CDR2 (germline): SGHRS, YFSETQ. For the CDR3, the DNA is TGCGCCAGCAGCTCCGGGACTCTCTACAATGAGCAGTTCTTC. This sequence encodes CASSSGTLYNEQFF.

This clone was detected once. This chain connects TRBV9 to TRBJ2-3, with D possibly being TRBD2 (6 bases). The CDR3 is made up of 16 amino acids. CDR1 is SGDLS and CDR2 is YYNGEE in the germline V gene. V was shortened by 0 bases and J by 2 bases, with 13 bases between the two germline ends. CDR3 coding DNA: TGTGCCAGCAGCGTAGGTAGCGGCCCTTACACAGATACGCAGTATTTT. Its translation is CASSVGSGPYTDTQYF.

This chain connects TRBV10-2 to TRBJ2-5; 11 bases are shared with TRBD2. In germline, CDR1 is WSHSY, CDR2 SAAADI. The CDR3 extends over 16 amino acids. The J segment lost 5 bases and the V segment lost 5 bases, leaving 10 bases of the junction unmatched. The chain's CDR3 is CASSSWTSGPRETQYF. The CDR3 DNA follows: TGCGCCAGCAGTTCTTGGACTAGCGGGCCTCGGGAGACCCAGTACTTC.

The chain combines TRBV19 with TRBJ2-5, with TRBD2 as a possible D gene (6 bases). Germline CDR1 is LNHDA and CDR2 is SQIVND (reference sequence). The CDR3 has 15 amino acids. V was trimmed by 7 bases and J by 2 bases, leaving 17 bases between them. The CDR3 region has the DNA TGTGCCAGTACCTCCTCTGTGGGACTTCAAGAGACCCAGTACTTC. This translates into CASTSSVGLQETQYF.